The clone carrying this T cell receptor (beta chain) was observed many times. What it recognizes is unknown. The cDNA was produced through 5'RACE with 10-nucleotide random UMIs. MiXCR, run by TCRdb on the 5' RACE reads, gives a single entry per CDR3 protein. This table has some 60,000 distinct CDR3 sequences, under 4.5% appearing once. The data are from a study of neurological immune-mediated disorders. Study-level points and caveats: The multiple sclerosis repertoire cluster had no clinical or MRI feature associated with it.

Germline CDR1 DFQATT, CDR2 SNEGSKA (reference sequence). Trimming pared 6 bases from V and 1 base from J, leaving 15 bases between. The length of the CDR3 is 14 residues. The chain employs TRBV20-1 and TRBJ2-5; D gene uncertain. What was sequenced was PBMCs. This TCR was recovered from a woman younger than 45 with multiple sclerosis. The CDR3 DNA reads as TGCAGTGCCACCCCCGCGGCGGCCCAAGAGACCCAGTACTTC. It encodes CSATPAAAQETQYF.